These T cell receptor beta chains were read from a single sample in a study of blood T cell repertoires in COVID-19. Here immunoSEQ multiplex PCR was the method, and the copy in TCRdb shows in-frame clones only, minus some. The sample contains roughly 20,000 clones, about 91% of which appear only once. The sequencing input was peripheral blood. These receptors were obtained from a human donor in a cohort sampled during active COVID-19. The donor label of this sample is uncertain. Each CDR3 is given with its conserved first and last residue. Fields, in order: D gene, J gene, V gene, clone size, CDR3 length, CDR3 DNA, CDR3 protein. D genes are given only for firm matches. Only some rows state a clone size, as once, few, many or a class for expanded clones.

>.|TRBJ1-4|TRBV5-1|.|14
TGCGCCAGCAGCTCCGGGAGGGCAAGTGAAAAACTGTTTTTT
CASSSGRASEKLFF
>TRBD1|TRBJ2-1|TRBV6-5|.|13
TGTGCCAGCAGTTACTCTCCGGGACAGGGTATGTTCTTC
CASSYSPGQGMFF
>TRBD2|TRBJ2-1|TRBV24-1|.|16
TGTGCCACCAGTGATCGGCGGACTAGCGGGAGAAATGAGCAGTTCTTC
CATSDRRTSGRNEQFF
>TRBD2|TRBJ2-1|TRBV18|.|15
TGTGCCAGCTCACCACTCGGGACTAGCTCTAATGAGCAGTTCTTC
CASSPLGTSSNEQFF
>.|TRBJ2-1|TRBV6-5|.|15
TGTGCCAGCAGTTTGCAGGACGGGAGTCTGGATGAGCAGTTCTTC
CASSLQDGSLDEQFF
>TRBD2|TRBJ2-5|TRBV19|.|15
TGTGCCAGTAGTCCCGGACTAGCGGAACAAGAGACCCAGTACTTC
CASSPGLAEQETQYF
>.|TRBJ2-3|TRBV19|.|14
TGTGCCAGTAGTAGGACAGTTTCCACAGATACGCAGTATTTT
CASSRTVSTDTQYF
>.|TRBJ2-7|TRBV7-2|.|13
TGTGCCAGCACCCTAGTGTCTTTAGGCGAGCAGTACTTC
CASTLVSLGEQYF
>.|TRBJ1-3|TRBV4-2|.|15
TGTGCCAGCAGCGGTCAAGGGGGACGTGGAAACACCATATATTTT
CASSGQGGRGNTIYF
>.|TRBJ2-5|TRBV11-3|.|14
TGTGCCAGCAGATCAGGGCCCCCTCATGAGACCCAGTACTTC
CASRSGPPHETQYF
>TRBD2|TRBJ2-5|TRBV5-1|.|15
TGCGCCAGCAGCTTCGGTGCTAGCGGCCAAGAGACCCAGTACTTC
CASSFGASGQETQYF
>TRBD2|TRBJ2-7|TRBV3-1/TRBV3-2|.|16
TGTGCCAGCAGCCTTACCGGCGGGACTAGCGTCTACGAGCAGTACTTC
CASSLTGGTSVYEQYF
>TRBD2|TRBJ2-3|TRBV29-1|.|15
TGCAGCGTAAAGGGACTAGCGGGAGGATCAGATACGCAGTATTTT
CSVKGLAGGSDTQYF
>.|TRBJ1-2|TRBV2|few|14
TGTGCCAGCAGTGCAGGGGCTTGGGCAGAGGGCTACACCTTC
CASSAGAWAEGYTF
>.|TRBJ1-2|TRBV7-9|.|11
TGTGCCAGCAGCTTAGTCGTAGCGGTCACCTTC
CASSLVVAVTF
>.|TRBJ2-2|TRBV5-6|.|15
TGTGCCAGCAGCTTGGGGCAGATGAACACCGGGGAGCTGTTTTTT
CASSLGQMNTGELFF
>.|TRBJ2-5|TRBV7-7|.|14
TGTGCTAGCAGCTTATGGGGGCAGGGGGAGACCCAGTACTTC
CASSLWGQGETQYF
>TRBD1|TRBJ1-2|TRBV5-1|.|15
TGCGCCAGCAGCCTAGCACAGGGGGCAGGCTATGGCTACACCTTC
CASSLAQGAGYGYTF
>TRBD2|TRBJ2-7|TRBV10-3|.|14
TGTGCCATCGGGGGGCCTAGCGGGAGAGGCGAGCAGTACTTC
CAIGGPSGRGEQYF
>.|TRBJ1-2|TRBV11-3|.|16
TGTGCCAGCAGCTTGTTCGGCAGGATTCTTCGCTATGGCTACACCTTC
CASSLFGRILRYGYTF
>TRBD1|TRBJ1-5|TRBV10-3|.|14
TGTGCCATCAGTGCCCAGGGGGCAAGTCAGCCCCAGCATTTT
CAISAQGASQPQHF
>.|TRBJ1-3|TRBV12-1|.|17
TGTGCCAGCAGCTCAAGAGGCTCCGGCTTCTCTGGAAACACCATATATTTT
CASSSRGSGFSGNTIYF
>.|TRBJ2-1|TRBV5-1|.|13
TGCGCCAGCAGCTTGGCCACGGGCAATGAGCAGTTCTTC
CASSLATGNEQFF
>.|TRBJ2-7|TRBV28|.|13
TGTGCCAGCAGTAATACAGGACCCTACGAGCAGTACTTC
CASSNTGPYEQYF
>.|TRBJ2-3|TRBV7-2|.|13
TGTGCCAGCAGCTTCCAAGGGGGAGATACGCAGTATTTT
CASSFQGGDTQYF
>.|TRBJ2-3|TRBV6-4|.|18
TGTGCCAGCAGTGACTCCAGCGGACCCTTTTCTAACACAGATACGCAGTATTTT
CASSDSSGPFSNTDTQYF
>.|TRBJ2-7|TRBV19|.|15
TGTGCCAGTAGTCCCAGGGGAGGGTTTACCTACGAGCAGTACTTC
CASSPRGGFTYEQYF
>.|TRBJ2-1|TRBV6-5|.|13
TGTGCCAGCAGTTACTCGGAGTACAATGAGCAGTTCTTC
CASSYSEYNEQFF
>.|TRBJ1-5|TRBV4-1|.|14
TGCGCCAGCAGCCAAGATATCGGGGATCAGCCCCAGCATTTT
CASSQDIGDQPQHF
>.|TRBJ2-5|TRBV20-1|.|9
TGCAGACCGGGAGAGACCCAGTACTTC
CRPGETQYF
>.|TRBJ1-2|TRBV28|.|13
TGTGCCAGCAGTTTCGAACGGGATCGTGGCTACACCTTC
CASSFERDRGYTF
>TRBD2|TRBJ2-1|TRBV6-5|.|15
TGTGCCAGCAGCCTATCTAGCGGGCGCTCATGGGTGCAGTTCTTC
CASSLSSGRSWVQFF
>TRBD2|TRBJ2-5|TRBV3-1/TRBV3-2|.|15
TGTGCCAGCAGCCAAGCCTCAAGCGGGAGTGAGACCCAGTACTTC
CASSQASSGSETQYF
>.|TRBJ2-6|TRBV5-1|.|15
TGCGCCAGCAGCTTGTTGAGCTCTGGGGCCAACGTCCTGACTTTC
CASSLLSSGANVLTF
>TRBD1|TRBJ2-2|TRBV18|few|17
TGTGCCAGCTCACCTACCCCGGGACAGGGGGTCGCCGGGGAGCTGTTTTTT
CASSPTPGQGVAGELFF
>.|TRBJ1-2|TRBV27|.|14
TGTGCCAGCAGTTTAATCGGCGGTAACTATGGCTACACCTTC
CASSLIGGNYGYTF
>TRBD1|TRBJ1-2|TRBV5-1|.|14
TGCGCCAGCAGCCGGGACAGGGCTAACTATGGCTACACCTTC
CASSRDRANYGYTF